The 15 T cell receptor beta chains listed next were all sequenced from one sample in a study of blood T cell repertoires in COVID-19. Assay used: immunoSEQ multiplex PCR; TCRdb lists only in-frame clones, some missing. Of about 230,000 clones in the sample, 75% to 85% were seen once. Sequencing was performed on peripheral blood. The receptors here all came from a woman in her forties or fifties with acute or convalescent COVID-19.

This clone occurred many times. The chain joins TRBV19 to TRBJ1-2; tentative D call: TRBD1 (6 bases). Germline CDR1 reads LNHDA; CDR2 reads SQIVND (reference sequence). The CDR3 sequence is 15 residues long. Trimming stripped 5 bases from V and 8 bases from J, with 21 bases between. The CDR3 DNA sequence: TGTGCCAGTAGTCCAGGAGCGGACAGTATCTGGGGCTACACCTTC. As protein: CASSPGADSIWGYTF.

Here the CDR3 DNA reads TGTGCCAGCTTTTCCGGGACTAGCACAGATACGCAGTATTTT. Its protein product is CASFSGTSTDTQYF. J is TRBJ2-3 and V is TRBV21-1; no check of the table's D call, TRBD2, against the DNA was made. TRBV21-1 is recorded as a pseudogene. The CDR3 sequence is 14 residues long.

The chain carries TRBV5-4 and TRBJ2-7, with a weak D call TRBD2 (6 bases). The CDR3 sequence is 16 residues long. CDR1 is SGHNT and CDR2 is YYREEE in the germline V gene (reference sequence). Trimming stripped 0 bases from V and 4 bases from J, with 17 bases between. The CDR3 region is CASSLAGGQGSYEQYF. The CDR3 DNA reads TGTGCCAGCAGCTTGGCTGGAGGGCAGGGTTCGTACGAGCAGTACTTC.

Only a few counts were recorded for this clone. CDR3 DNA sequence: TGTGCCAGTAGTACCGAGACAGGGAGGCTAGTTAACACTGAAGCTTTCTTT. Protein: CASSTETGRLVNTEAFF. The rearrangement links TRBV19 to TRBJ1-1, with 7 bases fitting TRBD1. Germline V gene sequence: CDR1 LNHDA, CDR2 SQIVND (reference sequence). V dropped 4 bases and J dropped 2; count of bases not matched to a gene: 13. CDR3 size: 17 residues. The complete variable domain, with remaining parts taken from reference TRBV19 and TRBJ1-1, reads DGGITQSPKYLFRKEGQNVTLSCEQNLNHDAMYWYRQDPGQGLRLIYYSQIVNDFQKGDIAEGYSVSREKKESFPLTVTSAQKNPTAFYLCASSTETGRLVNTEAFFGQGTRLTVV.

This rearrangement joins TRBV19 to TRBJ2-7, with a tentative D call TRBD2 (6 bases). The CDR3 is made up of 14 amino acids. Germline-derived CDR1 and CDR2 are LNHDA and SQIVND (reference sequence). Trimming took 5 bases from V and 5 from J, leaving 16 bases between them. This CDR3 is CASSQPGLLDEQYF. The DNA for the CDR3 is TGTGCCAGTAGTCAGCCGGGACTCCTAGACGAGCAGTACTTC.

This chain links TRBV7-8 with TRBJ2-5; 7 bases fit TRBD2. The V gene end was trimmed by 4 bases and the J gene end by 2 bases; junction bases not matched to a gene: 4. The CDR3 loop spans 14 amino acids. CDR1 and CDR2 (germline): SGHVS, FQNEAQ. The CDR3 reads CASSSGLPQETQYF. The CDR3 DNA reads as TGTGCCAGCAGCTCGGGACTACCTCAAGAGACCCAGTACTTC.

The CDR3 DNA sequence: TGTGCCAGCAGCCGATTCGGGACAGGGGGCAGAGATACGCAGTATTTT. Its protein product is CASSRFGTGGRDTQYF. The chain employs TRBV11-3 and TRBJ2-3; 12 bases agree with TRBD1. V shed 5 bases and J 5 bases; nucleotides not matched to a gene: 8. This CDR3 has 16 amino acids. The V gene's germline CDR1 is SGHNT and CDR2 YENEEA.

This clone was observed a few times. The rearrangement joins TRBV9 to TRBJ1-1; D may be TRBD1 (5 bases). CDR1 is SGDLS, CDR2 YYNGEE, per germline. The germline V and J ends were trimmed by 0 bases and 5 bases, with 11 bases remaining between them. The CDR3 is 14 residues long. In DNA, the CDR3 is TGTGCCAGCAGCGTAGAGGGACTGGGGACTGAAGCTTTCTTT. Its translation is CASSVEGLGTEAFF.

CDR3: CASSQNSRDRGQYEQYF. CDR3 bases: TGTGCCAGCAGTCAAAACAGCCGGGACAGGGGGCAGTACGAGCAGTACTTC. V and J are TRBV6-8 and TRBJ2-7; 12 bases align to TRBD1. Germline values: CDR1 MNHGY, CDR2 SAAAGT. The CDR3 contains 17 residues. Trimming cost V 5 bases and J 4 bases; bases outside gene matches: 12.

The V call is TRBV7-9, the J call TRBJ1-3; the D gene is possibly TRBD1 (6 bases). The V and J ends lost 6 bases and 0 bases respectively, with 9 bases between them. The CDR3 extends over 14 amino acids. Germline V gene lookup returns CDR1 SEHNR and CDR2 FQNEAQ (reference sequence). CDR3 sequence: CASREDSSGNTIYF. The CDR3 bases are TGTGCCAGCAGGGAGGACAGCTCTGGAAACACCATATATTTT.

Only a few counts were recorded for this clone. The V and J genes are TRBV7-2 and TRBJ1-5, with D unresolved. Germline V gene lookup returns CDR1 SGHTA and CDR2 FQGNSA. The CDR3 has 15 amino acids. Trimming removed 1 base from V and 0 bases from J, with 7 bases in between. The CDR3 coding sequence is TGTGCCAGCAGCTTAGTCAGTACTAGCAATCAGCCCCAGCATTTT. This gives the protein CASSLVSTSNQPQHF.

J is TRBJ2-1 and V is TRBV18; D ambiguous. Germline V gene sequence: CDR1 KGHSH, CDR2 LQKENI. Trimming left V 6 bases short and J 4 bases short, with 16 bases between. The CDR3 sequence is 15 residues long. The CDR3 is CASSPGALRYNEQFF. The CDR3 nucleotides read TGTGCCAGCTCCCCTGGAGCCCTCCGATACAATGAGCAGTTCTTC.

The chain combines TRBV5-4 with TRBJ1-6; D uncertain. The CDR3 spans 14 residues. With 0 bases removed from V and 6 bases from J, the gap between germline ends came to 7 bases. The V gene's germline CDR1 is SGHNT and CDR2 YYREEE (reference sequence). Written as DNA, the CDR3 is TGTGCCAGCAGCTTGGAAAATATTAATTCACCCCTCCACTTT. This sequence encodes CASSLENINSPLHF.

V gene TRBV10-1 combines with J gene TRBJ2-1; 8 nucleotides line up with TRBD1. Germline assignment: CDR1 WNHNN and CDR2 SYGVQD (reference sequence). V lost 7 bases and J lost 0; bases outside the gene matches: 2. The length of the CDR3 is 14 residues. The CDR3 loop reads CASNTGGSYNEQFF. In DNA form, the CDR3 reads TGCGCCAGCAATACAGGGGGCTCCTACAATGAGCAGTTCTTC.

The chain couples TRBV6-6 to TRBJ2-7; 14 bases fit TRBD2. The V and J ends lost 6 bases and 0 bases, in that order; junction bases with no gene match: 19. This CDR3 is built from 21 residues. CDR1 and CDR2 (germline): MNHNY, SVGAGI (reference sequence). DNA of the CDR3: TGTGCCAGCAGCCCGACTAGCGGGAGGGCCTTCGTAATAGAAAGCTCCTACGAGCAGTACTTC. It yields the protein CASSPTSGRAFVIESSYEQYF.